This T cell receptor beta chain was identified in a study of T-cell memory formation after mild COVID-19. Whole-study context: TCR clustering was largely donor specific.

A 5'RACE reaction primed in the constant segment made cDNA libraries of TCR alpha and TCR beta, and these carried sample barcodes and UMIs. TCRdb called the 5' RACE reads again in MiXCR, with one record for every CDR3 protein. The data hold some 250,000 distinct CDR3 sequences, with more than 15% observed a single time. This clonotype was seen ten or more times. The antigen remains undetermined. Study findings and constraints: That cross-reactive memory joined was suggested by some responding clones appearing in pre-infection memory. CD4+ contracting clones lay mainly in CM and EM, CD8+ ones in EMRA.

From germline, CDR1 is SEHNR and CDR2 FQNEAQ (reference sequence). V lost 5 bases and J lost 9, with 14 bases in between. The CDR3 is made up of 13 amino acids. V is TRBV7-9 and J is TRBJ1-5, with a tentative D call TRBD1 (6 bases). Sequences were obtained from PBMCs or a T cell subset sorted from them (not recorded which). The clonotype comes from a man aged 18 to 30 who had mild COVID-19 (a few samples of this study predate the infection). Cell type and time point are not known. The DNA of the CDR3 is TGTGCCAGCAGCCGGGACATTGAGGGGCCCCAGCATTTT. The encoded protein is CASSRDIEGPQHF.